This T cell receptor (beta chain) originates from a study of T cell repertoires in cytomegalovirus infection. One entry per CDR3 protein, called by TCRdb with MiXCR from the reads. The sample contains about 770,000 distinct CDR3 sequences, 25% to 35% of which appear only once. Details on this clonotype: The antigen is undetermined. A much larger clone is a single base away; this may be a read error.

Germline assignment: CDR1 SGHNT and CDR2 YENEEA. This CDR3 contains 13 residues. V lost 3 bases and J lost 2, with 6 bases in between. Sequencing was performed on cultured CD8+ T cells from PBMCs, taken from culture after CMV antigen stimulation. The origin of this receptor is a human donor in good health (CMV status not recorded). Some clones in this sample may be carry-over from other donors' samples. This rearrangement joins TRBV11-3 to TRBJ2-3; D is possibly TRBD2 (5 bases). CDR3: CASSFDYTDTQYF. DNA for the CDR3: TGTGCCAGCAGCTTCGACTACACAGATACGCAGTATTTT.